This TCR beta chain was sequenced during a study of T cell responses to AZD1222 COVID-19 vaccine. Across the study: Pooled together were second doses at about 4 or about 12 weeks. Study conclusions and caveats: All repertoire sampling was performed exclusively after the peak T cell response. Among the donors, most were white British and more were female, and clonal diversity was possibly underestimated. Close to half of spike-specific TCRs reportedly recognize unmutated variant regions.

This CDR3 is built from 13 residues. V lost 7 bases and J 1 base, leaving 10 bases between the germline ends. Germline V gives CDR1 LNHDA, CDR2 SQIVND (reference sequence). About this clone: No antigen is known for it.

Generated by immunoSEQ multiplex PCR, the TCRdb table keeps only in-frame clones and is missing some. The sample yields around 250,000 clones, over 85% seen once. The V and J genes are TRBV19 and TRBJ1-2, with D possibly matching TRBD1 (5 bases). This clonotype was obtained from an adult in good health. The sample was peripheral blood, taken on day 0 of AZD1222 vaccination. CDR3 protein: CASTFGGNYGYTF. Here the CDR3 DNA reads TGTGCCAGTACCTTCGGGGGTAACTATGGCTACACCTTC.